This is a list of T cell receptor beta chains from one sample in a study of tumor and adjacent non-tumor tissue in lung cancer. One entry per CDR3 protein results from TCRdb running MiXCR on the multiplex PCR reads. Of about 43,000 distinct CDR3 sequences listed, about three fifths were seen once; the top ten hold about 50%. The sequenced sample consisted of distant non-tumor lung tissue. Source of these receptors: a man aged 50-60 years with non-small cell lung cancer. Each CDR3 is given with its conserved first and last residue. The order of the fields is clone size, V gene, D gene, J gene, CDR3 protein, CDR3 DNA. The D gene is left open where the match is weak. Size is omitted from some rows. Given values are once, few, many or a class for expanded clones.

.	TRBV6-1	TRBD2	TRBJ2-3	CASNEASGGTTDTQYF	TGTGCCAGCAATGAAGCTAGCGGGGGGACCACAGATACGCAGTATTTT
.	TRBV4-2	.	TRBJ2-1	CASSQEGRTDNEQFF	TGTGCCAGCAGTCAAGAAGGGAGGACGGACAATGAGCAGTTCTTC
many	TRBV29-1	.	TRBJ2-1	CSVARRGSYDEQFF	TGCAGCGTCGCGCGCCGAGGTTCCTACGATGAGCAGTTCTTC
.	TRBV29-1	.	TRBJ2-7	CSAALQGDYEQYF	TGCAGCGCTGCCCTTCAGGGGGACTACGAGCAATACTTC
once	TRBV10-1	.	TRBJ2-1	CASSESGLRGGELFF	TGCGCCAGCAGTGAGTCGGGTCTTCGAGGAGGTGAGCTGTTCTTC
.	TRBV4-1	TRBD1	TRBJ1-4	CASSQDRGSEKLFF	TGCGCTAGCAGCCAAGACAGGGGGTCAGAAAAACTGTTTTTT
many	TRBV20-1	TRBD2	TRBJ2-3	CSARGLAGGTDTQYF	TGCAGTGCTAGAGGACTAGCGGGGGGCACAGATACGCAGTATTTT
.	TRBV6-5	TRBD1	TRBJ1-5	CASSRTGGEQPHHF	TGTGCCAGCAGTAGGACAGGGGGGGAGCAGCCCCATCATTTT
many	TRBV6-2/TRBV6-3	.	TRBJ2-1	CASSWGGENNEQFF	TGTGCCAGCAGTTGGGGCGGGGAGAACAATGAGCAGTTCTTC
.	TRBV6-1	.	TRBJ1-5	CANNRKGESNQPQHF	TGTGCCAACAATAGAAAGGGAGAGAGCAATCAGCCCCAGCATTTT
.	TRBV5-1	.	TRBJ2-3	CASSLEPSTDTHYF	TGCGCCAGCAGCTTGGAACCGAGTACAGATACGCACTATTTT
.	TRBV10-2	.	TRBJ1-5	CASSESTLSSQLQHF	TGCGCCAGTAGTGAGTCGACTCTTAGCAGTCAGCTCCAGCATTTT
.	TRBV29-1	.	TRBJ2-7	CSVEDPIGSSYEQYF	TGCAGCGTTGAAGATCCGATAGGGAGCTCCTACGAACAGTACTTC
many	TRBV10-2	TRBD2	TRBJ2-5	CASSGGAMETQYF	TGCGCCAGTAGCGGGGGGGCCATGGAGACCCAGTACTTC
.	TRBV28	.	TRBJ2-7	CASGPDYKQYF	TGTGCCAGCGGTCCGGACTACAAGCAGTACTTC
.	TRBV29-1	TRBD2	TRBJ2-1	CSVRRTSGYNEQFF	TGCAGCGTCCGAAGGACTAGCGGCTACAATGAGCAGTTCTTC
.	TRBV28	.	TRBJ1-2	CASSLMGGTNYGYTF	TGTGCCAGCAGTTTAATGGGGGGAACTAACTATGGCTACACCTTC
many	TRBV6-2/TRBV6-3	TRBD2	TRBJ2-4	CASSISGTKNIQYF	TGTGCCAGCAGTATTAGCGGGACCAAAAACATTCAGTACTTC
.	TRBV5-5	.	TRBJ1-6	CASSQVGETYNTPLHF	TGTGCCAGCAGCCAAGTCGGGGAAACCTATAATACACCCCTCCATTTT
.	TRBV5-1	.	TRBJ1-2	CASSLDTSNYGYTF	TGCGCCAGCAGCTTGGACACTTCTAACTATGGCTACACCTTC
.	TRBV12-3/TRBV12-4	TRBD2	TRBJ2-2	CVSSLGLAGPGELFF	TGTGTCAGCAGTTTGGGATTAGCGGGACCCGGGGAGCTGTTTTTT
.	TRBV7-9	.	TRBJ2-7	CGSSPSPHSGRSYEQYF	TGTGGCAGCAGCCCATCGCCACATTCTGGCAGATCCTACGAGCAGTACTTC
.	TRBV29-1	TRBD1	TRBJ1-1	CSVRGQGTEAFF	TGCAGCGTCAGGGGACAGGGTACTGAAGCTTTCTTT
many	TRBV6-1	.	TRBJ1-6	CASSEVETANSPLHF	TGTGCCAGCAGTGAAGTCGAGACAGCAAATTCACCCCTCCACTTT
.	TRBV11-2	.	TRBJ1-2	CASTLAQQGPYGYIF	TGTGCCAGCACTCTGGCCCAGCAGGGGCCCTATGGCTACATCTTC
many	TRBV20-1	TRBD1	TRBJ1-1	CSARTGGVTEAFF	TGCAGTGCAAGGACAGGGGGCGTCACTGAAGCTTTCTTT
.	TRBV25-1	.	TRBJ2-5	CASSESSGAGTQYF	TGTGCCAGCAGTGAATCATCAGGGGCGGGGACCCAGTACTTC
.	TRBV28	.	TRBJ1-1	CASSLFLGGEAFF	TGTGCCAGCAGTTTATTCCTAGGGGGAGAAGCTTTCTTT
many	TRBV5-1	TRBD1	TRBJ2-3	CASSLGQGAKDTQYF	TGCGCCAGCAGCTTGGGACAGGGGGCGAAAGATACGCAGTATTTT
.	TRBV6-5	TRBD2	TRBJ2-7	CASSPAAGGSSYEQYF	TGTGCCAGCAGTCCAGCTGCGGGGGGCAGTTCCTACGAGCAGTACTTC
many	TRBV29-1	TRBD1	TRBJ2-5	CSGDTGTDQETQYF	TGCAGCGGTGATACAGGGACAGACCAAGAGACCCAGTACTTC
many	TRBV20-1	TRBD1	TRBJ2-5	CSAAPGQGRQETQYF	TGCAGTGCTGCACCGGGACAGGGGAGACAAGAGACCCAGTACTTC
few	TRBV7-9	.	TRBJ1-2	CAGSLERVSNYGYTF	TGTGCCGGCAGCTTAGAAAGGGTTTCTAACTATGGCTACACCTTC
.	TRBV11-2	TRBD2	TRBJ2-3	CASSPLAGGTDTQYF	TGTGCCAGCAGCCCACTAGCGGGGGGGACAGATACGCAGTATTTT
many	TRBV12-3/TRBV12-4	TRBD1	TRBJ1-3	CASSPQGGGNTIYF	TGTGCCAGCAGTCCACAGGGGGGTGGAAACACCATATATTTT
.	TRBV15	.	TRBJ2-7	CATSSREFDEQYF	TGTGCCACCAGCTCCAGGGAATTCGACGAGCAGTACTTC
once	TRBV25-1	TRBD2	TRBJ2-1	CASSEYTSGGADEQFF	TGTGCCAGCAGTGAATATACAAGCGGGGGGGCTGATGAGCAGTTCTTC
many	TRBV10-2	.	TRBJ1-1	CASSEANTEAFF	TGCGCCAGCAGTGAGGCCAACACTGAAGCTTTCTTT
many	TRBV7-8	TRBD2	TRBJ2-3	CASRGLGGGDTQYF	TGTGCCAGCAGGGGACTAGGGGGTGGAGATACGCAGTATTTT
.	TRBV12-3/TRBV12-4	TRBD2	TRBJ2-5	CASSTSGGEAQYF	TGCGCCAGCAGTACTAGCGGGGGAGAGGCCCAGTACTTC
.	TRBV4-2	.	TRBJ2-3	CASSWTIQVTQRDTQYF	TGTGCCAGCAGCTGGACGATACAGGTGACACAGAGAGATACGCAGTATTTT
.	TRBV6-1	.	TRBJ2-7	CASSDRLSDHYYEQYF	TGTGCCAGCAGTGACCGACTATCTGACCATTACTACGAGCAGTACTTC
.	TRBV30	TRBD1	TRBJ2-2	CVWTPRTGGTNTGELFF	TGTGTCTGGACCCCCCGGACAGGGGGAACCAACACCGGGGAGCTGTTTTTT
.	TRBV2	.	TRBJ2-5	CASRRQGLNQETQYF	TGTGCCAGCAGAAGACAGGGACTTAATCAAGAGACCCAGTACTTC
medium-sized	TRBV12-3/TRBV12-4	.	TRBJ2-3	CASTRGLTDTQYF	TGTGCCAGCACCCGGGGCCTCACAGATACGCAGTATTTT
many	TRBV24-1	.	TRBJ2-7	CATSDRGSGTYEQYF	TGTGCCACCAGTGATCGCGGATCAGGGACCTACGAGCAGTACTTC